The 23 T cell receptor beta chains listed next were all sequenced from one sample in a study of cytomegalovirus exposure and HLA in healthy donors. The PCR made use of 60 Vbeta and 13 Jbeta primers. Assay: immunoSEQ multiplex PCR; the TCRdb copy retains only in-frame clones and omits some. The table includes around 200,000 clones, about three quarters detected once. The sequenced material came from PBMCs. The receptors shown here come from a female donor in good health and CMV-seronegative.

This chain joins TRBV28 and TRBJ1-6, with TRBD1 matching over 9 bases. The CDR3 runs 16 residues. J was trimmed by 7 bases and V by 5 bases; bases with no gene match: 9. Germline CDR1 MDHEN, CDR2 SYDVKM. DNA for the CDR3: TGTGCCAGCAGTGTACGTGGGACAGGGAGGAATTCACCCCTCCACTTT. This sequence encodes CASSVRGTGRNSPLHF. Full variable domain (missing parts from reference TRBV28 and TRBJ1-6): DVKVTQSSRYLVKRTGEKVFLECVQDMDHENMFWYRQDPGLGLRLIYFSYDVKMKEKGDIPEGYSVSREKKERFSLILESASTNQTSMYLCASSVRGTGRNSPLHFGNGTRLTVT.

The chain has TRBV11-2 and TRBJ2-3; 15 nucleotides agree with TRBD2. The V gene's germline CDR1 is SGHAT and CDR2 FQNNGV. V lost 5 bases to trimming and J lost 3 bases; unmatched junction nucleotides: 6. The CDR3 consists of 17 residues. The CDR3 protein is CASSPGLAGGQTDTQYF. DNA of the CDR3: TGTGCCAGCAGCCCCGGACTAGCGGGAGGGCAGACAGATACGCAGTATTTT.

In DNA form, the CDR3 reads TGTGCCATCCGTAGGGACACCTCATCGTACGAGCAGTACTTC. Encoded protein: CAIRRDTSSYEQYF. V is TRBV10-3 and J is TRBJ2-7; possible D gene TRBD1, 6 bases. V was pared by 8 bases and J by 4 bases, with 18 bases between. The CDR3 has 14 residues. Germline-derived CDR1 and CDR2 are ENHRY and SYGVKD.

The chain couples TRBV5-8 to TRBJ1-3; possibly TRBD1 for D (5 bases). Germline CDR1 and CDR2: SGHTS and YDEGEE. V was trimmed by 2 bases and J by 4 bases, leaving 10 bases between them. The CDR3 has 14 residues. The CDR3 loop is CASSLRGTGNTIYF. CDR3 bases: TGTGCCAGCAGCTTACGGGGGACGGGAAACACCATATATTTT.

The V and J genes are TRBV30 and TRBJ2-3, with a tentative D call TRBD2 (6 bases). V was trimmed by 3 bases and J by 0 bases, leaving 10 bases between them. The CDR3 totals 14 residues. CDR1 and CDR2 from the germline V gene are GTSNPN and SVGIG (reference sequence). CDR3 nucleotide sequence: TGTGCCTGGAGGGGCGGGGTTAGCACAGATACGCAGTATTTT. As protein: CAWRGGVSTDTQYF.

The chain has TRBV5-1 and TRBJ2-5; 7 bases match TRBD2. This CDR3 is built from 15 residues. CDR1 and CDR2 (germline): SGHRS, YFSETQ. J lost 4 bases, V lost 4 bases, and 10 bases had no gene match. CDR3 bases: TGCGCCAGCAGCCGTGTGGGGGGGACCGGAGAGACCCAGTACTTC. Translated: CASSRVGGTGETQYF.

The sample holds a few counts of this clone. The rearrangement links TRBV28 to TRBJ2-3; tentatively, D is TRBD2 (5 bases). In germline, CDR1 is MDHEN, CDR2 SYDVKM. V was trimmed by 5 bases and J by 6 bases, leaving 18 bases between them. This CDR3 has 15 residues. The CDR3 DNA reads TGTGCCAGCAGTCCCCACCTCGCGGGTGCGGATACGCAGTATTTT. It is translated as CASSPHLAGADTQYF.

This clone was observed once. The V call is TRBV18, the J call TRBJ2-5; the match to TRBD2 covers 13 bases. Germline-derived CDR1 and CDR2 are KGHSH and LQKENI. V was pared by 5 bases and J by 5 bases, with 8 bases of the junction left unmatched. This CDR3 spans 16 amino acids. CDR3 nucleotide sequence: TGTGCCAGCTCAACCCGGACTAGCGGGAGTTCGGAGACCCAGTACTTC. Translating gives CASSTRTSGSSETQYF.

The V gene is TRBV6-1, the J gene TRBJ2-3; 7 nucleotides line up with TRBD2. The ends lost 4 bases at V and 5 bases at J; junction bases unmatched: 9. This CDR3 has 15 amino acids. CDR1 is MNHNS, CDR2 SASEGT, per germline. The CDR3 here is CASSGVGGFQDTQYF. CDR3 sequence (DNA): TGTGCCAGCAGTGGAGTGGGAGGGTTCCAAGATACGCAGTATTTT.

The chain links TRBV10-3 to TRBJ2-3; 10 bases align to TRBD2. Germline V gene lookup returns CDR1 ENHRY and CDR2 SYGVKD. With V trimmed by 1 base and J by 0 bases, 4 bases remained unmatched. The CDR3 spans 17 residues. The CDR3 DNA reads TGTGCCATCAGTGAGTGGATAGCGGGAGGAAGCACAGATACGCAGTATTTT. This gives the protein CAISEWIAGGSTDTQYF.

This chain connects TRBV7-9 to TRBJ2-4; TRBD1 matches 7 bases. The CDR3 runs 16 residues. The V gene end was trimmed by 6 bases and the J gene end by 3 bases; junction bases not matched to a gene: 11. CDR1 SEHNR and CDR2 FQNEAQ come from the germline V gene (reference sequence). CDR3 in amino acids: CASSSRGIGFKNIQYF. CDR3 in DNA: TGTGCCAGCAGTTCCAGGGGGATTGGGTTCAAAAACATTCAGTACTTC.

J is TRBJ2-3 and V is TRBV27, with 7 bases lining up with TRBD1. V trimming: 4 bases; J trimming: 1 base; junction bases outside the gene matches: 8. The CDR3 is made up of 16 amino acids. CDR1 and CDR2 from the germline V gene are MNHEY and SMNVEV (reference sequence). The CDR3 nucleotides read TGTGCCAGCAGTTCAGCCCTTGGACAGGGCACAGATACGCAGTATTTT. It codes for CASSSALGQGTDTQYF.

J is TRBJ2-3 and V is TRBV7-3; TRBD1 might be the D (7 bases). Germline V lookup: CDR1 SGHTA, CDR2 FQGTGA. The ends were cut back, 8 bases at V and 4 bases at J, with 19 bases in the middle. CDR3 size: 15 residues. The CDR3 DNA is TGTGCCAGCGGAGGGGGCCCTAACCCCCCAGATACGCAGTATTTT. Amino acids: CASGGGPNPPDTQYF.

The rearrangement joins TRBV28 to TRBJ1-1; a possible D gene is TRBD1 (6 bases). Trimming cost V 8 bases and J 4 bases, with 17 bases left between them. The germline V gene has CDR1 MDHEN and CDR2 SYDVKM. This CDR3 is 14 amino acids long. The CDR3 DNA reads TGTGCCAGCTACCTAGGGAGGGGGAGCACTGAAGCTTTCTTT. Its protein product is CASYLGRGSTEAFF.

This chain links TRBV30 with TRBJ1-2; TRBD1 matches at 9 bases. The germline gives CDR1 GTSNPN, CDR2 SVGIG (reference sequence). The CDR3 loop spans 14 amino acids. V was clipped by 3 bases and J by 4 bases; unmatched bases: 6. CDR3 protein: CAWSAGQGSYGYTF. Written as DNA, the CDR3 is TGTGCCTGGAGCGCGGGACAGGGCAGCTATGGCTACACCTTC.

CDR3 protein: CASSGTSRSYEQYF. The CDR3 DNA follows: TGTGCCAGCAGTGGGACTAGCAGATCCTACGAGCAGTACTTC. This chain links TRBV7-2 with TRBJ2-7; 9 nucleotides agree with TRBD2. In germline, CDR1 is SGHTA, CDR2 FQGNSA. The CDR3 sequence is 14 residues long. V was pared by 6 bases and J by 1 base, with 4 bases of the junction left unmatched.

The chain uses TRBV19 and TRBJ1-5; 7 nucleotides match TRBD1. Trimming removed 6 bases from V and 3 bases from J; junction bases left unmatched: 11. The CDR3 sequence is 16 residues long. The V gene's germline CDR1 is LNHDA and CDR2 SQIVND (reference sequence). CDR3 region: CASRPGQGENNQPQHF. CDR3 coding DNA: TGTGCCAGTAGACCTGGGCAGGGGGAGAACAATCAGCCCCAGCATTTT.

This chain links TRBV15 with TRBJ1-1, with D unclear. Germline CDR1 is LNHNV and CDR2 is YYDKDF (reference sequence). The V gene lost 8 bases and the J gene lost 0 bases, with 10 bases spanning the gap. The CDR3 sequence is 13 residues long. This CDR3 is CATGLDLNTEAFF. CDR3 nucleotides: TGTGCCACCGGCCTAGACCTGAACACTGAAGCTTTCTTT.

The V and J genes are TRBV25-1 and TRBJ1-1; D is perhaps TRBD1 (5 bases). Germline-derived CDR1 and CDR2 are MGHDK and SYGVNS. The CDR3 sequence is 12 residues long. V lost 4 bases, J lost 8 bases, and 11 bases lay in between. This CDR3 is CASSVSGWEAFF. The CDR3 DNA sequence: TGTGCCAGCAGTGTTTCAGGGTGGGAAGCTTTCTTT.

The chain is built from TRBV18 and TRBJ2-3; 8 nucleotides match TRBD2. The CDR3 is 16 amino acids. The J segment lost 7 bases and the V segment lost 3 bases, leaving 12 bases of the junction unmatched. Germline V CDR1 and CDR2: KGHSH, LQKENI. CDR3 sequence reads: CASSPQLAETGNTQYF. In DNA form, the CDR3 reads TGTGCCAGCTCACCGCAACTAGCGGAAACAGGCAATACGCAGTATTTT.

The chain joins TRBV6-5 to TRBJ1-4; TRBD1 aligns across 8 bases. Germline CDR1 is MNHEY and CDR2 is SVGAGI. V lost 5 bases, J lost 3 bases, and 2 bases stayed unmatched. This CDR3 is 14 amino acids long. The chain's CDR3 is CASSPQGANEKLFF. The CDR3 DNA sequence: TGTGCCAGCAGTCCACAGGGGGCTAATGAAAAACTGTTTTTT.

The rearrangement uses TRBV7-8 and TRBJ1-6; TRBD1 aligns across 9 bases. CDR3 size: 17 residues. Germline V gene sequence: CDR1 SGHVS, CDR2 FQNEAQ. Trimming removed 3 bases from V and 7 bases from J; junction bases left unmatched: 10. In nucleotides, the CDR3 is TGTGCCAGCAGCTTCCTCCACTTCGGGACAGGGAATTCACCCCTCCACTTT. This translates into CASSFLHFGTGNSPLHF.

The chain is built from TRBV28 and TRBJ1-2; 7 nucleotides align to TRBD1. With V trimmed by 6 bases and J by 8 bases, 6 bases remained unmatched. There are 12 residues in the CDR3. CDR1 and CDR2 (germline): MDHEN, SYDVKM. The CDR3 here is CASRSRGRGYTF. CDR3 coding DNA: TGTGCCAGCAGATCGAGGGGGCGAGGCTACACCTTC.